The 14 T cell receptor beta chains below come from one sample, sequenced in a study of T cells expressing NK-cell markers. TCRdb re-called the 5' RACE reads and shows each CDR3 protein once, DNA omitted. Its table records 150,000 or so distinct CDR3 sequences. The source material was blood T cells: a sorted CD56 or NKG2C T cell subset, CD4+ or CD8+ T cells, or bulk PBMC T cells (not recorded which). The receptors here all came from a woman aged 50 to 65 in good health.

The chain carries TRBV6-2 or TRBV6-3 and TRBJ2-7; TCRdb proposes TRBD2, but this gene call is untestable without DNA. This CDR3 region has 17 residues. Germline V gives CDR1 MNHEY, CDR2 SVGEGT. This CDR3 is CASSYLPGTWSSYEQYF.

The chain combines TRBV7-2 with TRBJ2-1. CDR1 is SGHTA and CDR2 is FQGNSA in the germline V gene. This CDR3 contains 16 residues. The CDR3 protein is CASSLWKGVPYNEQFF.

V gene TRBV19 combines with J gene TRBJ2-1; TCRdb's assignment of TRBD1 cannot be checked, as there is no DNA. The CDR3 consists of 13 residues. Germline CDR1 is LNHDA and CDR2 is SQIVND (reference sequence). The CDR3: CASSIRGHNEQFF. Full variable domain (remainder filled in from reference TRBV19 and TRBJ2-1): DGGITQSPKYLFRKEGQNVTLSCEQNLNHDAMYWYRQDPGQGLRLIYYSQIVNDFQKGDIAEGYSVSREKKESFPLTVTSAQKNPTAFYLCASSIRGHNEQFFGPGTRLTVL.

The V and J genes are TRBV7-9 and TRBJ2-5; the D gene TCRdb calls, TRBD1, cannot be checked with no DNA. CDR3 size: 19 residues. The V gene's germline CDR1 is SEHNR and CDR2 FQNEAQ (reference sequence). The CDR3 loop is CASTSLRDRLTQDLRTQYF. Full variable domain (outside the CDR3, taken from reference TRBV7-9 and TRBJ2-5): DTGVSQNPRHKITKRGQNVTFRCDPISEHNRLYWYRQTLGQGPEFLTYFQNEAQLEKSRLLSDRFSAERPKGSFSTLEIQRTEQGDSAMYLCASTSLRDRLTQDLRTQYFGPGTRLLVL.

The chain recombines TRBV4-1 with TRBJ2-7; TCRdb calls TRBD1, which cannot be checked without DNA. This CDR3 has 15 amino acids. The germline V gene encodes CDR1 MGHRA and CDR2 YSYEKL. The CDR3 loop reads CASSQGRGSDYEQYF.

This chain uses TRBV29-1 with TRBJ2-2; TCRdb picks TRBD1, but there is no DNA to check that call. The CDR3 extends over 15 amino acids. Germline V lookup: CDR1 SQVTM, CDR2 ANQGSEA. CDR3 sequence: CSVEDGRGDTGELFF.

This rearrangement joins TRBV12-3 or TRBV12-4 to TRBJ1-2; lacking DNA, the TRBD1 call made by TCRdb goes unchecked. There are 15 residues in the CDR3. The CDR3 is CASSSPWGLSYGYTF.

CDR3 residues: CASSFIGLADTEQYF. The genes are TRBV5-1 and TRBJ2-7; the D gene TCRdb calls, TRBD2, cannot be checked with no DNA. In germline, CDR1 is SGHRS, CDR2 YFSETQ. The CDR3 is 15 residues long.

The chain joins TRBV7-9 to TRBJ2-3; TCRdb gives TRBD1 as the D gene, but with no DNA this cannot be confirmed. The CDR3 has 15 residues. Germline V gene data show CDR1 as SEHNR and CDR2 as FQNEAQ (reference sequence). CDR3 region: CASSSTVSSTDTQYF.

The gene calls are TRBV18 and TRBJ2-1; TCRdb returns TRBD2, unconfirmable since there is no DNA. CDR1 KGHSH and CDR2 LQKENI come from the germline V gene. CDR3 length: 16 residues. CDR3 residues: CASLRRLAGPGDEQFF.

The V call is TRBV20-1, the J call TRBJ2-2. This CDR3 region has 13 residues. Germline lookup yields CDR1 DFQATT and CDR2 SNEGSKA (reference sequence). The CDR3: CSAPERWTGELFF.

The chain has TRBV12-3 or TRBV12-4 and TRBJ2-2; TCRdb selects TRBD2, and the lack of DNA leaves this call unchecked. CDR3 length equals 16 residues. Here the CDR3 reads CASSFDWDVDTGELFF.

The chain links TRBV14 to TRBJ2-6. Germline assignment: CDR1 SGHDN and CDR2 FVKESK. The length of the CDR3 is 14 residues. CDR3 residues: CASSLVSGANVLTF.

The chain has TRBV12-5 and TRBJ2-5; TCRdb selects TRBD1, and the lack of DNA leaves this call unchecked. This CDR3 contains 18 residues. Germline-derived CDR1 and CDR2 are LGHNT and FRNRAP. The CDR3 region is CASGLVGSGQGIQETQYF.